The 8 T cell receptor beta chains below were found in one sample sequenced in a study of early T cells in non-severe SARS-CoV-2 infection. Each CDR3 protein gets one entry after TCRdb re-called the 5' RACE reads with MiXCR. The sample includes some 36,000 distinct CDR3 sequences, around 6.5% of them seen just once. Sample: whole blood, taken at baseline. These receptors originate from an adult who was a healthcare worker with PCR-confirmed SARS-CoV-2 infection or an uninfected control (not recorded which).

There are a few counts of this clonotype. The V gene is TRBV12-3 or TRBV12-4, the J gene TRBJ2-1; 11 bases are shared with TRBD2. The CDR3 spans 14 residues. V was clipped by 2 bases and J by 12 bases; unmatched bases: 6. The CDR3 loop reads CASSLTSGGILQFF. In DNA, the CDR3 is TGTGCCAGCAGTTTAACTAGCGGGGGTATACTGCAGTTCTTC.

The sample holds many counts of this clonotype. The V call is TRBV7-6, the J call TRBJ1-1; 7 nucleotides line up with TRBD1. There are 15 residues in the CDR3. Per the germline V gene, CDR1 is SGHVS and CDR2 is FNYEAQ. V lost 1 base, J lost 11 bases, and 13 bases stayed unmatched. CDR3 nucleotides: TGTGCCAGCAGCTTAGAACAGGGGAGAGGATCGAAGGCTTTCTTT. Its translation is CASSLEQGRGSKAFF. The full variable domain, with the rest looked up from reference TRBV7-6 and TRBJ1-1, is GAGVSQSPRYKVTKRGQDVALRCDPISGHVSLYWYRQALGQGPEFLTYFNYEAQQDKSGLPNDRFSAERPEGSISTLTIQRTEQRDSAMYRCASSLEQGRGSKAFFGQGTRLTVV.

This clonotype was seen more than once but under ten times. The CDR3 loop is CASSTGQGAYGYTF. As DNA, the CDR3 is TGTGCCAGCAGTACAGGTCAAGGCGCCTATGGCTACACCTTC. The chain combines TRBV6-5 with TRBJ1-2; possible D gene TRBD1, 5 bases. The V end was cut by 5 bases, the J end by 4 bases, with 14 bases between. This CDR3 spans 14 amino acids. Germline V CDR1 and CDR2: MNHEY, SVGAGI.

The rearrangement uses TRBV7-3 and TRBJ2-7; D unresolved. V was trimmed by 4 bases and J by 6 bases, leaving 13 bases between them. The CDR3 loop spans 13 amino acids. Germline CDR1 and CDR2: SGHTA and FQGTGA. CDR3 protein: CASSSRPGGEQYF. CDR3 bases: TGTGCCAGCAGCTCCCGCCCCGGCGGCGAGCAGTACTTC.

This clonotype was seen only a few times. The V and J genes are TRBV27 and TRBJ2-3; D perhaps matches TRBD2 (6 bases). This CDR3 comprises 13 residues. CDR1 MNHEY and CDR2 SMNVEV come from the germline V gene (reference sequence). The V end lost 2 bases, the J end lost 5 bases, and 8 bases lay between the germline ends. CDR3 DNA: TGTGCCAGCAGTTTAACGGGACTAGATACGCAGTATTTT. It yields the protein CASSLTGLDTQYF.

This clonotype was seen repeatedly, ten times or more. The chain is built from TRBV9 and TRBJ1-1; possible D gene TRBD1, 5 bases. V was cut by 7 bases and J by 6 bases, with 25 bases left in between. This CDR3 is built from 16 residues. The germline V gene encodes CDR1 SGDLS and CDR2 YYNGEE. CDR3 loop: CASSPSPNRYTSEAFF. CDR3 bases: TGTGCCAGCTCCCCTAGCCCCAACAGGTATACCTCTGAAGCTTTCTTT.

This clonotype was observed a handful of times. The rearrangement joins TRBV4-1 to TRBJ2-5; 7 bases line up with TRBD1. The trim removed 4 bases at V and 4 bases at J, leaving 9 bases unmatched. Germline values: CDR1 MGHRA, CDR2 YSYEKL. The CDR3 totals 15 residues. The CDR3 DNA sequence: TGCGCCAGCAGCCGAATCACAGGGGTCGGAGAGACCCAGTACTTC. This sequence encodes CASSRITGVGETQYF.

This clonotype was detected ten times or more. The CDR3 loop reads CASSMSWGSLAKNIQYF. CDR3 DNA sequence: TGTGCCAGTAGTATGTCTTGGGGATCTTTAGCCAAAAACATTCAGTACTTC. The genes are TRBV19 and TRBJ2-4; D not certain. The ends were cut back, 3 bases at V and 0 bases at J, with 15 bases in the middle. The V gene's germline CDR1 is LNHDA and CDR2 SQIVND (reference sequence). This CDR3 has 17 amino acids.